Following are 26 T cell receptor beta chains from one sample sequenced in a study of T cell repertoires in cytomegalovirus infection. Via MiXCR, TCRdb re-called the reads, giving one row per CDR3 protein. The profile shows a few hundred thousand distinct CDR3 sequences, 9.5% of them singletons. Sequenced: PBMCs. The receptors originated from a human donor in good health (CMV status not recorded). Some clones in this sample may be carry-over from other donors' samples.

The sample holds a few counts of this clonotype. The chain joins TRBV7-7 to TRBJ2-5; 9 bases match TRBD1. Per the germline V gene, CDR1 is SSHAT and CDR2 is FNYEAQ (reference sequence). V was pared by 4 bases and J by 5 bases, with 8 bases of the junction left unmatched. There are 15 residues in the CDR3. This CDR3 is CASSWGTGIGETQYF. CDR3 coding DNA: TGTGCCAGCAGCTGGGGGACAGGGATCGGGGAGACCCAGTACTTC.

In this sample, this clonotype turned up a few times. The J gene is TRBJ2-2, the V gene TRBV19; D may be TRBD1 (5 bases). Trimming shortened V by 3 bases and J by 0 bases, and 14 bases separated the two germline ends. This CDR3 spans 17 amino acids. Per the germline V gene, CDR1 is LNHDA and CDR2 is SQIVND (reference sequence). The CDR3, as DNA: TGTGCCAGTAGTATCGGTGGGGCCTCCACGAACACCGGGGAGCTGTTTTTT. Translated: CASSIGGASTNTGELFF.

At least ten counts were recorded for this clonotype. This sequence joins TRBV7-9 and TRBJ2-5; D is ambiguous. V lost 1 base and J 1 base, leaving 4 bases between the germline ends. Germline V lookup: CDR1 SEHNR, CDR2 FQNEAQ (reference sequence). The CDR3 is 13 amino acids. As DNA, the CDR3 is TGTGCCAGCAGCTTAGGGGGCCAAGAGACCCAGTACTTC. Translating it yields CASSLGGQETQYF.

The chain combines TRBV12-3 or TRBV12-4 with TRBJ2-7, with a weak D call TRBD2 (8 bases). The CDR3 totals 14 residues. Trimming stripped 6 bases from V and 7 bases from J, with 19 bases between. CDR3 bases: TGTGCCAGCAGCCGACGGGAGGGGGCGTGGGAGCAGTACTTC. It encodes CASSRREGAWEQYF.

This clonotype was picked up a small number of times. This sequence may be a read error, since a much larger clone differs from it by one base. This rearrangement joins TRBV27 to TRBJ1-2, with a tentative D call TRBD1 (5 bases). From germline, CDR1 is MNHEY and CDR2 SMNVEV (reference sequence). This CDR3 has 12 residues. Trimming stripped 3 bases from V and 5 bases from J, with 7 bases between. The CDR3 region is CASSFGGYGYTF. The CDR3, as DNA: TGTGCCAGCAGTTTCGGGGGGTATGGCTACACCTTC.

The chain recombines TRBV7-2 with TRBJ2-7; no firm D call. Germline-derived CDR1 and CDR2 are SGHTA and FQGNSA. With 4 bases removed from V and 2 bases from J, the gap between germline ends came to 9 bases. This CDR3 region has 13 residues. This chain's CDR3 is CASSSTVAYEQYF. Here the CDR3 DNA reads TGTGCCAGCAGCTCCACGGTGGCCTACGAGCAGTACTTC.

This clonotype was observed many times. This chain connects TRBV12-3 or TRBV12-4 to TRBJ1-6; D unclear. There are 15 residues in the CDR3. V was clipped by 1 base and J by 8 bases, with 12 bases between them. Here the CDR3 reads CASSLDKAVDSPLHF. The DNA of the CDR3 is TGTGCCAGCAGTTTAGATAAGGCAGTAGATTCACCCCTCCACTTT.

The chain employs TRBV6-2 or TRBV6-3 and TRBJ2-1; D is perhaps TRBD1 (6 bases). CDR1 and CDR2 (germline): MNHEY, SVGEGT. With 4 bases removed from V and 0 bases from J, the gap between germline ends came to 13 bases. This CDR3 contains 16 residues. CDR3 sequence (DNA): TGTGCCAGCAGTTCAGCAATGGGGGCCTCCTACAATGAGCAGTTCTTC. Translation gives CASSSAMGASYNEQFF.

There are a few counts of this clonotype. The chain joins TRBV5-5 to TRBJ2-5, with 7 bases that match TRBD2. CDR1 SGHKS and CDR2 YYEKEE come from the germline V gene (reference sequence). There are 16 residues in the CDR3. V was clipped by 4 bases and J by 0 bases; unmatched bases: 9. CDR3 nucleotide sequence: TGTGCCAGCAGCCAGCCCGAGACTAGCTACCAAGAGACCCAGTACTTC. It is translated as CASSQPETSYQETQYF. The variable domain in full, with the rest retrieved from reference TRBV5-5 and TRBJ2-5, is DAGVTQSPTHLIKTRGQQVTLRCSPISGHKSVSWYQQVLGQGPQFIFQYYEKEERGRGNFPDRFSARQFPNYSSELNVNALLLGDSALYLCASSQPETSYQETQYFGPGTRLLVL.

This clonotype was counted at least ten times. The rearrangement uses TRBV29-1 and TRBJ1-1, with D unclear. Germline assignment: CDR1 SQVTM and CDR2 ANQGSEA. V was pared by 6 bases and J by 0 bases, with 8 bases between. The CDR3 totals 12 residues. CDR3 in amino acids: CSVDGLNTEAFF. The CDR3 nucleotides read TGCAGCGTCGACGGCTTGAACACTGAAGCTTTCTTT.

This clonotype was counted at least ten times. This chain joins TRBV7-3 and TRBJ2-1; tentative D call: TRBD2 (5 bases). Per germline, CDR1 SGHTA and CDR2 FQGTGA. With 5 bases removed from V and 8 bases from J, the gap between germline ends came to 16 bases. The CDR3 length is 14 residues. The CDR3 DNA sequence: TGTGCCAGCAGCCCCGGTCTAGCAAACGATGAGCAGTTCTTC. Its protein is CASSPGLANDEQFF.

This clonotype was recorded at least ten times. The V gene is TRBV6-1, the J gene TRBJ1-4; no definite D call. This CDR3 contains 18 residues. CDR1 is MNHNS, CDR2 SASEGT, per germline. Trimming pared 4 bases from V and 0 bases from J, leaving 18 bases between. The CDR3 region has the DNA TGTGCCAGCAGTGTTCGATCCGGAGGAGTTGCAACTAATGAAAAACTGTTTTTT. Translation gives CASSVRSGGVATNEKLFF.

This clonotype occurred a few times. The chain couples TRBV12-3 or TRBV12-4 to TRBJ1-2; no clear D. V lost 7 bases to trimming and J lost 7 bases, with 16 bases between them. The CDR3 runs 13 residues. CDR3 in amino acids: CASTPGREFGYTF. The CDR3 region has the DNA TGTGCCAGCACACCTGGAAGGGAGTTTGGCTACACCTTC.

The table lists this clonotype with a few counts. V gene TRBV20-1 combines with J gene TRBJ1-5; tentative D call: TRBD1 (5 bases). Germline V gene data show CDR1 as DFQATT and CDR2 as SNEGSKA (reference sequence). The CDR3 is 15 amino acids. V dropped 1 base and J dropped 4 bases, with 14 bases sitting between them. As DNA, the CDR3 is TGCAGTGCTAGAGGGGGGGAACAGAATAATCAGCCCCAGCATTTT. It specifies CSARGGEQNNQPQHF.

This chain links TRBV19 with TRBJ2-4, with 7 bases that match TRBD1. The germline CDR1 and CDR2 sequences are LNHDA and SQIVND (reference sequence). V lost 0 bases, J lost 3 bases, and 8 bases stayed unmatched. The CDR3 is 17 residues long. CDR3 sequence (DNA): TGTGCCAGTAGTATAGATCCCCCAGGGGGAGTCAAAAACATTCAGTACTTC. Its protein product is CASSIDPPGGVKNIQYF.

This clonotype was detected many times. The chain has TRBV7-2 and TRBJ2-1; TRBD2 matches at 7 bases. The CDR3 sequence is 16 residues long. Per germline, CDR1 SGHTA and CDR2 FQGNSA. Trimming at V came to 1 base and at J to 3 bases, leaving 6 bases not matched to a gene. The CDR3 here is CASSLDSGTSYNEQFF. CDR3 nucleotide sequence: TGTGCCAGCAGCTTAGACAGCGGGACCAGCTACAATGAGCAGTTCTTC.

This clonotype was picked up a small number of times. The chain couples TRBV28 to TRBJ1-2, with 8 nucleotides matching TRBD1. CDR1 is MDHEN and CDR2 is SYDVKM in the germline V gene. V lost 5 bases to trimming and J lost 4 bases; unmatched junction nucleotides: 9. This CDR3 is built from 15 residues. For the CDR3, the DNA is TGTGCCAGCAGTCCCGGGACAGGAGGTAGCTATGGCTACACCTTC. This encodes CASSPGTGGSYGYTF.

This clonotype was seen only a few times. The chain employs TRBV10-1 and TRBJ2-5; 7 nucleotides agree with TRBD1. Germline V CDR1 and CDR2: WNHNN, SYGVQD (reference sequence). Losses at the gene ends were 3 bases for V and 5 bases for J; bases not matched to a gene: 9. The CDR3 runs to 15 residues. CDR3 coding DNA: TGCGCCAGCAGTGATTGGACAGGTGGGATCGAGACCCAGTACTTC. It translates to CASSDWTGGIETQYF.

This clonotype was counted at least ten times. The rearrangement links TRBV12-3 or TRBV12-4 to TRBJ2-7; TRBD1 agrees at 9 bases. V shed 8 bases and J 4 bases; nucleotides not matched to a gene: 9. The CDR3 runs 14 residues. CDR3 amino acids: CASSPGQGIYEQYF. In DNA, the CDR3 is TGTGCCAGCTCTCCGGGACAGGGCATTTACGAGCAGTACTTC.

This clonotype came up a few times. The chain combines TRBV6-2 or TRBV6-3 with TRBJ2-2; D may be TRBD2 (6 bases). There are 15 residues in the CDR3. The ends were cut back, 6 bases at V and 4 bases at J, with 15 bases in the middle. The germline CDR1 and CDR2 sequences are MNHEY and SVGEGT. CDR3 nucleotides: TGTGCCAGCAGCCCTGGAGGGCACCTCACCGGGGAGCTGTTTTTT. Its translation: CASSPGGHLTGELFF.

This clonotype was counted ten times or more. This rearrangement joins TRBV7-2 to TRBJ1-2; 11 bases are shared with TRBD1. CDR3 length equals 13 residues. The trim removed 5 bases at V and 7 bases at J, leaving 3 bases unmatched. The germline V gene has CDR1 SGHTA and CDR2 FQGNSA. The CDR3: CASSRTGGLGYTF. CDR3 in DNA: TGTGCCAGCAGCCGGACAGGGGGCCTTGGCTACACCTTC.

This clonotype was detected many times. The chain recombines TRBV28 with TRBJ2-7, with TRBD1 identical over 8 bases. Germline loops: CDR1 MDHEN, CDR2 SYDVKM. The CDR3 is made up of 15 amino acids. V lost 6 bases and J lost 2; bases outside the gene matches: 9. The CDR3 nucleotides are TGTGCCAGCAGCCACCGACAGGGGTATCCCTACGAGCAGTACTTC. It translates to CASSHRQGYPYEQYF.

In this sample, this clonotype turned up a few times. The chain couples TRBV9 to TRBJ2-5; TRBD2 matches 12 bases. Trimming at V came to 7 bases and at J to 4 bases, leaving 8 bases not matched to a gene. CDR1 is SGDLS and CDR2 is YYNGEE in the germline V gene. CDR3 length: 15 residues. Here the CDR3 DNA reads TGTGCCAGCTGCCGGGGGACTAGCGGGCGAGAGACCCAGTACTTC. It yields the protein CASCRGTSGRETQYF.

This clonotype has a count of ten or more. The chain couples TRBV7-2 to TRBJ1-1; a weak D match, TRBD1 (5 bases). V lost 3 bases and J 0 bases, leaving 14 bases between the germline ends. The CDR3 has 16 amino acids. Germline V gene sequence: CDR1 SGHTA, CDR2 FQGNSA. The CDR3 coding sequence is TGTGCCAGCAGCTTCTCAGGGAGAAAAGTGAACACTGAAGCTTTCTTT. It yields the protein CASSFSGRKVNTEAFF. Filled out from reference TRBV7-2 and TRBJ1-1, the complete variable domain reads GAGVSQSPSNKVTEKGKDVELRCDPISGHTALYWYRQSLGQGLEFLIYFQGNSAPDKSGLPSDRFSAERTGGSVSTLTIQRTQQEDSAVYLCASSFSGRKVNTEAFFGQGTRLTVV.

This clonotype was observed a handful of times. The chain links TRBV19 to TRBJ1-5; TRBD1 matches 7 bases. Trimming at V came to 5 bases and at J to 3 bases, leaving 10 bases not matched to a gene. The germline gives CDR1 LNHDA, CDR2 SQIVND (reference sequence). The CDR3 is 16 residues long. CDR3 nucleotides: TGTGCCAGTAGTGCACGCCGACAGGGCGCCAATCAGCCCCAGCATTTT. This sequence encodes CASSARRQGANQPQHF.

The gene calls are TRBV12-3 or TRBV12-4 and TRBJ2-1; D is ambiguous. Trimming removed 6 bases from V and 7 bases from J, with 13 bases in between. The CDR3 length is 13 residues. CDR3 bases: TGTGCCAGCAGGCTGACGGCTCAGAATGAGCAGTTCTTC. Translated, it gives CASRLTAQNEQFF.